This T cell receptor beta chain is from a study of blood T cell repertoires in COVID-19. Overall study context: Samples of COVID-19 (acute and convalescent) were obtained from the United States, Italy and Spain.

Looked up from germline, CDR1 is SGHKS and CDR2 is YYEKEE (reference sequence). The CDR3 is 16 residues long. Trimming removed 4 bases from V and 1 base from J; junction bases left unmatched: 8. Using immunoSEQ multiplex PCR, the repertoire was profiled, and TCRdb retains in-frame clones only, with some absent. The sample has 150,000 or so clones, roughly four fifths seen once. This chain links TRBV5-5 with TRBJ2-5, with TRBD1 identical over 9 bases. The sample was peripheral blood. The TCR comes from a human donor with acute or convalescent COVID-19. The donor label of this sample is uncertain. Here the CDR3 reads CASSKDGTGPQETQYF. CDR3 in DNA: TGTGCCAGCAGCAAAGACGGGACAGGGCCCCAAGAGACCCAGTACTTC. Supplemented by reference TRBV5-5 and TRBJ2-5, the full variable domain reads DAGVTQSPTHLIKTRGQQVTLRCSPISGHKSVSWYQQVLGQGPQFIFQYYEKEERGRGNFPDRFSARQFPNYSSELNVNALLLGDSALYLCASSKDGTGPQETQYFGPGTRLLVL.